One T cell receptor beta chain is described in this entry. Its target is unknown. V shed 3 bases and J 3 bases; nucleotides not matched to a gene: 11. This CDR3 has 16 amino acids. Germline loops: CDR1 KGHSH, CDR2 LQKENI. Sequenced by immunoSEQ multiplex PCR; TCRdb stores in-frame clones only, minus some. This sample has roughly 3,000 clones, with 70% to 75% found just once. Every patient had relapsed following autologous stem cell transplantation, and cohorts differed in brentuximab vedotin exposure. PBMCs were thawed, and CD8+ T cells were then isolated from them by magnetic negative selection. Patients showed best responses of complete response, partial response or progressive disease. These data originate in a study of PD-1 blockade in classical Hodgkin lymphoma. Overall study results and limits: Lower baseline TCR diversity was reported for newly diagnosed patients than for healthy donors. Significant TCR diversity gains by C4D1 occurred in CD4+ but not CD8+ cells.

This rearrangement joins TRBV18 to TRBJ2-7; TRBD1 matches at 7 bases. Specimen: CD8+ T cells from blood, collected at baseline. The source is a human donor with classical Hodgkin lymphoma. The CDR3: CASSPDKGQVGYEQYF. The CDR3 coding sequence is TGTGCCAGCTCACCGGATAAAGGACAGGTAGGCTACGAGCAGTACTTC.